This section outlines one T cell receptor (beta chain) sequence together with its context. The CDR3 is 16 amino acids. CDR1 is LGHDT and CDR2 is YNNKEL in the germline V gene (reference sequence). Trimming removed 1 base at V and 8 bases at J, with 18 bases between. The data derive from a study of blood T cell repertoires in COVID-19. As for the study in general: Collection of acute and convalescent COVID-19 samples took place in the United States, Italy and Spain. PBMCs, B-cell-depleted T cells, or T cells provided the cDNA or gDNA that made up the material.

In the original analysis: Reference gene primer amplification in the assay estimated nucleated cell counts. TCRdb keeps only in-frame clones here, not all; method: immunoSEQ multiplex PCR. That table gives V, J and clone size, and the DNA gave D and trimming. This table has 57,000 or so clones, 70% to 90% appearing once. The specimen was peripheral blood. The sequence was obtained from a man between 65 and 85 years old with acute or convalescent COVID-19. The rearrangement uses TRBV3-1 (or the pseudogene TRBV3-2) and TRBJ2-1, with a tentative D call TRBD2 (5 bases). The CDR3 loop reads CASSQALLRRSDEQFF. DNA for the CDR3: TGTGCCAGCAGCCAAGCCCTCTTGCGGAGGAGCGATGAGCAGTTCTTC.